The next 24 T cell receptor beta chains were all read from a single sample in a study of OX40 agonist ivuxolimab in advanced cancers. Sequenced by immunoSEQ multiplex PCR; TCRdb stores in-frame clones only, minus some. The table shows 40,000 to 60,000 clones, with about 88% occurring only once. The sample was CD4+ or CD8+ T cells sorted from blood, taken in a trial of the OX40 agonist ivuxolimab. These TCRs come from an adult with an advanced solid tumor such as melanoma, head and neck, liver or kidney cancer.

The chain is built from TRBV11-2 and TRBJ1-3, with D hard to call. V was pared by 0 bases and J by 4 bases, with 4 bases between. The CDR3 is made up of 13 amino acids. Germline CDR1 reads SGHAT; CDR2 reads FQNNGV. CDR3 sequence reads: CASSLDTGNTIYF. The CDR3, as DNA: TGTGCCAGCAGCTTAGATACCGGAAACACCATATATTTT.

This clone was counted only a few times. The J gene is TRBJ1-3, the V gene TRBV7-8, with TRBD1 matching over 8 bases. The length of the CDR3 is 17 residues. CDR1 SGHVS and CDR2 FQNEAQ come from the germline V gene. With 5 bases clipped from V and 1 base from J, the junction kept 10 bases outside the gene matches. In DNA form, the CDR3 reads TGTGCCAGCAGCCTACCCCGACAGGGGCTGTCTGGAAACACCATATATTTT. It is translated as CASSLPRQGLSGNTIYF.

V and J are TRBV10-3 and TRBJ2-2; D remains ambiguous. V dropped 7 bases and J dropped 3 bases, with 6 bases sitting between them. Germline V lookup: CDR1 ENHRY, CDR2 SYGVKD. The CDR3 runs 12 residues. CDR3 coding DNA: TGTGCCATCAACTCTGACACCGGGGAGCTGTTTTTT. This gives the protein CAINSDTGELFF.

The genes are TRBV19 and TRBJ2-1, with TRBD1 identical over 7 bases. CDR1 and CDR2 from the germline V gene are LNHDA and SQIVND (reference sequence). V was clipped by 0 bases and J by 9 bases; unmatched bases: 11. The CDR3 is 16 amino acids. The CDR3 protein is CASSIDGTARGGEQFF. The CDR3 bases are TGTGCCAGTAGTATAGATGGGACAGCTCGAGGTGGTGAGCAGTTCTTC.

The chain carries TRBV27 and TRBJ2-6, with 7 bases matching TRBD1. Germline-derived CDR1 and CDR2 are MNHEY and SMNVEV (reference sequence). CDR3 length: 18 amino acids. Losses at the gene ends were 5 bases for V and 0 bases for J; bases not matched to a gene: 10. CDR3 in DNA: TGTGCCAGCAGTCCCCGGACAGGTGACAGCTCTGGGGCCAACGTCCTGACTTTC. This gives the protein CASSPRTGDSSGANVLTF. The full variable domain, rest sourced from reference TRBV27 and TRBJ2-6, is EAQVTQNPRYLITVTGKKLTVTCSQNMNHEYMSWYRQDPGLGLRQIYYSMNVEVTDKGDVPEGYKVSRKEKRNFPLILESPSPNQTSLYFCASSPRTGDSSGANVLTFGAGSRLTVL.

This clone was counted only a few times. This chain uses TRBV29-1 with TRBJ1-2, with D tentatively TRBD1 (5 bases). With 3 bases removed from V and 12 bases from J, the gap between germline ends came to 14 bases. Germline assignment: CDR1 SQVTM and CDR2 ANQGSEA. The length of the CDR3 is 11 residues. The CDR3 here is CSVERGSLNTF. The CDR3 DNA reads TGCAGCGTTGAGAGGGGTTCTTTAAACACCTTC.

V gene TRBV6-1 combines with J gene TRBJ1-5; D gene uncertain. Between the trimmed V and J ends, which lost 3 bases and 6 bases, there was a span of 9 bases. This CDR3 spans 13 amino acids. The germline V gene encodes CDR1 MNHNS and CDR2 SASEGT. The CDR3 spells CASSEVVRQPQHF. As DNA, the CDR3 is TGTGCCAGCAGTGAGGTGGTTCGTCAGCCCCAGCATTTT.

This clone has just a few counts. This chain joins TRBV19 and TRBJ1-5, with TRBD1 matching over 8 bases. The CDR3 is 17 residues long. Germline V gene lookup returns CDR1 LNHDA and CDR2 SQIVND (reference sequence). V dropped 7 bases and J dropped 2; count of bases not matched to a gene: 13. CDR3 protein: CASTPTSGTGGNQPQHF. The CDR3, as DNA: TGTGCCAGTACACCCACCTCAGGGACAGGAGGCAATCAGCCCCAGCATTTT.

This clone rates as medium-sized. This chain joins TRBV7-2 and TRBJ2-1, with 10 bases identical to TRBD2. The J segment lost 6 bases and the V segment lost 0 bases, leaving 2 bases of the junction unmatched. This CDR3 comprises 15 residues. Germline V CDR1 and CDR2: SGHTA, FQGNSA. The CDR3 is CASSLAASGSNEQFF. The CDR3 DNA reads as TGTGCCAGCAGCTTAGCTGCTAGCGGGAGCAATGAGCAGTTCTTC.

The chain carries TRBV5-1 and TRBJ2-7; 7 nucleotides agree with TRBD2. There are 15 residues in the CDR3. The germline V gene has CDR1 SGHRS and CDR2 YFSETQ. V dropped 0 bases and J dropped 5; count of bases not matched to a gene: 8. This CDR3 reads CASSLVAGVGDEQYF. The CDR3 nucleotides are TGCGCCAGCAGCTTGGTTGCGGGAGTTGGGGACGAGCAGTACTTC.

Written as DNA, the CDR3 is TGTGCCAGCAGCGATCGGGACTCCTACAATGAGCAGTTCTTC. Translated, it gives CASSDRDSYNEQFF. This chain links TRBV11-1 with TRBJ2-1, with D perhaps matching TRBD2 (5 bases). The ends were cut back, 5 bases at V and 0 bases at J, with 8 bases in the middle. The germline V gene encodes CDR1 SGHAT and CDR2 FQDESV (reference sequence). The CDR3 spans 14 residues. The full variable domain, its missing parts supplied by reference TRBV11-1 and TRBJ2-1, is EAEVAQSPRYKITEKSQAVAFWCDPISGHATLYWYRQILGQGPELLVQFQDESVVDDSQLPKDRFSAERLKGVDSTLKIQPAELGDSAMYLCASSDRDSYNEQFFGPGTRLTVL.

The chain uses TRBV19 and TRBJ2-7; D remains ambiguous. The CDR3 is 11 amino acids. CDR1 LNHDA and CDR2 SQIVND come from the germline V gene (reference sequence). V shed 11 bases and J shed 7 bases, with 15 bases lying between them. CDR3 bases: TGTGCCTCCAGTAGAGGTTGGGAGCAGTACTTC. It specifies CASSRGWEQYF.

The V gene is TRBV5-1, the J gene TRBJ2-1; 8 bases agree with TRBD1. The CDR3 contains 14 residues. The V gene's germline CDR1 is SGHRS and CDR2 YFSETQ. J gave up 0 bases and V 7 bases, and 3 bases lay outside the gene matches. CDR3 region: CASATGDSYNEQFF. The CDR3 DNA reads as TGCGCCAGCGCGACAGGGGACTCCTACAATGAGCAGTTCTTC.

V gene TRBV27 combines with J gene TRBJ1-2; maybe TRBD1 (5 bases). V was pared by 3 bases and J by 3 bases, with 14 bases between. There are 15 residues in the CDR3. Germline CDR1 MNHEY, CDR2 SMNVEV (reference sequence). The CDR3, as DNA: TGTGCCAGCAGTTTCAGGGCACGGCCCGACTATGGCTACACCTTC. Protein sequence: CASSFRARPDYGYTF.

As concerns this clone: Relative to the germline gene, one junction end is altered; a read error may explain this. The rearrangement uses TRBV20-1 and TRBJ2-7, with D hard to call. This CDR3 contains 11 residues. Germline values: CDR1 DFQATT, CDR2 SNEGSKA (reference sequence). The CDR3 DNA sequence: TGCAGTGCTAGAGATGTTAGTTACACCTTTTTC. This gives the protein CSARDVSYTFF.

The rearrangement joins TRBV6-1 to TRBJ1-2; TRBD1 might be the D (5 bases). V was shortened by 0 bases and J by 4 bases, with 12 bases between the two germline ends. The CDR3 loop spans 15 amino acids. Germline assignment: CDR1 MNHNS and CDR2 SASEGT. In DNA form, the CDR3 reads TGTGCCAGCAGTGAAGCGTTCAGGGACCCCTATGGCTACACCTTC. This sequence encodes CASSEAFRDPYGYTF.

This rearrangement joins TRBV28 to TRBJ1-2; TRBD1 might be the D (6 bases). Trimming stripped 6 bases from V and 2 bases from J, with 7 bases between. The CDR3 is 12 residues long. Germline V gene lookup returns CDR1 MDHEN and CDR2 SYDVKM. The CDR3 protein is CASSRGNYGYTF. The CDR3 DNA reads TGTGCCAGCAGCAGGGGAAACTATGGCTACACCTTC.

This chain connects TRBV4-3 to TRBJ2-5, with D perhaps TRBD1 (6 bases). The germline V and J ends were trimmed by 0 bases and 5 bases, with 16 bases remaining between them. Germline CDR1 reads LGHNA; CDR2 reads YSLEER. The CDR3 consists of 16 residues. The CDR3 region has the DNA TGCGCCAGCAGCCAAGATAGTTACAGGGATGGGGAGACCCAGTACTTC. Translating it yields CASSQDSYRDGETQYF.

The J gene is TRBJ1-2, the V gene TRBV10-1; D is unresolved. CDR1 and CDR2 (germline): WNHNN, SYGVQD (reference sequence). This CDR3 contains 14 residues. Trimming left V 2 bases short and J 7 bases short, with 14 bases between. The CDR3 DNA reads TGCGCCAGCAGTGAGAGTCCGAGTTCGGCTGGCTACACCTTC. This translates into CASSESPSSAGYTF.

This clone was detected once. This chain's CDR3 is CASSLEGLVTDTQYF. CDR3 in DNA: TGTGCCAGCAGCTTAGAAGGGCTAGTTACAGATACGCAGTATTTT. V and J are TRBV11-2 and TRBJ2-3; no clear D. Trimming pared 0 bases from V and 3 bases from J, leaving 10 bases between. This CDR3 contains 15 residues. CDR1 and CDR2 (germline): SGHAT, FQNNGV.

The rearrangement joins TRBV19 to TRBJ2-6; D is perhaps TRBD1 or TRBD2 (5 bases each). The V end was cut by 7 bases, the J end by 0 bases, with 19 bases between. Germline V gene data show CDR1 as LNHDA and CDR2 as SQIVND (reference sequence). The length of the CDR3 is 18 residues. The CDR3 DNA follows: TGTGCCAGTAAGAGAAGGGGACCCAACAACTCTGGGGCCAACGTCCTGACTTTC. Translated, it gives CASKRRGPNNSGANVLTF.

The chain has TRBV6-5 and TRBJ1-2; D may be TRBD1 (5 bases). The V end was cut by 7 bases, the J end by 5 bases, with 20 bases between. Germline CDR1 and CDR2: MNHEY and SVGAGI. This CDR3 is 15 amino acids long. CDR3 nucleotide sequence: TGTGCCAGCACCAAGAGGTCAGGGAACCAATATGGCTACACCTTC. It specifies CASTKRSGNQYGYTF.

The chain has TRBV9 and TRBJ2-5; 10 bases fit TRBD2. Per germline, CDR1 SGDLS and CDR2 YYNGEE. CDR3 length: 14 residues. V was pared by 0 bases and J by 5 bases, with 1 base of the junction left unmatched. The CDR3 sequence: CASSVASGSETQYF. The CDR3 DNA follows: TGTGCCAGCAGCGTAGCTAGCGGGAGTGAGACCCAGTACTTC.

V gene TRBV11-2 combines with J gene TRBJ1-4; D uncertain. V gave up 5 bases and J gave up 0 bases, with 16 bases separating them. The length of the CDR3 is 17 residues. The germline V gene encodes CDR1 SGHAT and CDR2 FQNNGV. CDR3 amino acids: CASSAGRGYATNEKLFF. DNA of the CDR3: TGTGCCAGCAGCGCGGGCCGGGGTTACGCAACTAATGAAAAACTGTTTTTT.